The 16 T cell receptor beta chains below all came from one sample that was sequenced in a study of T cell repertoires in cytomegalovirus infection. In TCRdb, the reads were re-called with MiXCR into one record per CDR3 protein. The table shows under 250,000 distinct CDR3 sequences, with roughly 6.5% occurring only once. Sequencing was carried out using PBMCs. All receptors derive from a human donor in good health (CMV status not recorded). Some clones in this sample may be carry-over from other donors' samples.

The CDR3 DNA reads as TGCAGTGCCGACTTCCAGGGTTCCAACGAGCAGTACTTC. Residues: CSADFQGSNEQYF. The chain couples TRBV20-1 to TRBJ2-7, with D tentatively TRBD1 (5 bases). The CDR3 length is 13 residues. Trimming left V 6 bases short and J 5 bases short, with 17 bases between. Germline CDR1 is DFQATT and CDR2 is SNEGSKA (reference sequence).

This clonotype was found many times. The chain uses TRBV15 and TRBJ1-4; 7 positions agree with TRBD1. Trimming took 4 bases from V and 8 from J; bases not matched to a gene: 16. This CDR3 is built from 17 residues. The germline V gene has CDR1 LNHNV and CDR2 YYDKDF (reference sequence). The CDR3 reads CATSIGGTAGGEEKLFF. CDR3 in DNA: TGTGCCACCAGCATAGGGGGGACAGCCGGGGGCGAAGAAAAACTGTTTTTT.

This clonotype turned up a few times. The rearrangement uses TRBV5-5 and TRBJ2-2; D is undetermined. Trimming left V 7 bases short and J 4 bases short, with 17 bases between. There are 15 residues in the CDR3. The germline V gene has CDR1 SGHKS and CDR2 YYEKEE (reference sequence). Here the CDR3 reads CASGQLLGFTGELFF. As DNA, the CDR3 is TGTGCCAGCGGGCAACTCTTGGGGTTCACCGGGGAGCTGTTTTTT.

The chain links TRBV7-6 to TRBJ1-5, with a weak D call TRBD1 (6 bases). Trimming cost V 2 bases and J 0 bases, with 14 bases left between them. Germline lookup yields CDR1 SGHVS and CDR2 FNYEAQ. This CDR3 comprises 17 residues. This CDR3 is CASSLNTGAHSNQPQHF. The CDR3 DNA is TGTGCCAGCAGCTTAAATACGGGGGCGCATAGCAATCAGCCCCAGCATTTT. The entire variable domain, with the rest obtained from reference TRBV7-6 and TRBJ1-5, is as follows: GAGVSQSPRYKVTKRGQDVALRCDPISGHVSLYWYRQALGQGPEFLTYFNYEAQQDKSGLPNDRFSAERPEGSISTLTIQRTEQRDSAMYRCASSLNTGAHSNQPQHFGDGTRLSIL.

This clonotype was detected ten times or more. In DNA form, the CDR3 reads TGTGCCAGCAGCTTAGAAGCCCTCAGCTCCTATAATTCACCCCTCCACTTT. Translated, it gives CASSLEALSSYNSPLHF. The chain links TRBV7-2 to TRBJ1-6; D not certain. The germline V gene encodes CDR1 SGHTA and CDR2 FQGNSA. The V and J ends lost 1 base and 0 bases respectively, with 10 bases between them. The CDR3 extends over 17 amino acids.

This clonotype has only a few counts. The rearrangement joins TRBV25-1 to TRBJ1-5; perhaps TRBD1 as D (6 bases). The CDR3 sequence is 17 residues long. Looked up from germline, CDR1 is MGHDK and CDR2 is SYGVNS. Trimming removed 4 bases from V and 0 bases from J, with 16 bases in between. CDR3 sequence: CASSGGGQSNSNQPQHF. The CDR3 nucleotides read TGTGCCAGCAGTGGGGGAGGACAGTCAAATAGCAATCAGCCCCAGCATTTT.

This clonotype was picked up many times. The rearrangement uses TRBV12-3 or TRBV12-4 and TRBJ2-7; a possible D gene is TRBD2 (6 bases). CDR3 length: 16 residues. V was shortened by 3 bases and J by 4 bases, with 19 bases between the two germline ends. CDR3 in amino acids: CASSFLVGTFDYEQYF. The CDR3, as DNA: TGTGCCAGCAGTTTCCTTGTAGGGACTTTTGATTACGAGCAGTACTTC.

This clonotype was counted many times. The chain has TRBV7-2 and TRBJ2-7, with D unresolved. This CDR3 spans 17 amino acids. The V gene's germline CDR1 is SGHTA and CDR2 FQGNSA. Trimming pared 5 bases from V and 0 bases from J, leaving 20 bases between. CDR3 DNA: TGTGCCAGCAGCCCAGCAAGCCCTGGCCGGAGCTCCTACGAGCAGTACTTC. Its translation: CASSPASPGRSSYEQYF.

In its sample, this clonotype was seen many times. V gene TRBV12-3 or TRBV12-4 combines with J gene TRBJ2-2; the D call may be TRBD1 or TRBD2 (6 bases each). The V and J ends lost 6 bases and 4 bases respectively, with 15 bases between them. The CDR3 is 15 amino acids. The CDR3 spells CASRKTGGTTGELFF. DNA for the CDR3: TGTGCCAGCAGAAAGACAGGCGGGACCACCGGGGAGCTGTTTTTT.

This clonotype was observed at least ten times. The chain uses TRBV5-6 and TRBJ2-5; perhaps D is TRBD1 or TRBD2 (5 bases each). Trimming pared 4 bases from V and 2 bases from J, leaving 15 bases between. The CDR3 is 15 amino acids. CDR1 is SGHDT and CDR2 is YYEEEE in the germline V gene. In DNA, the CDR3 is TGTGCCAGCAGCGACTTGGGGGTCCATCAAGAGACCCAGTACTTC. The encoded protein is CASSDLGVHQETQYF.

This clonotype was recorded at least ten times. The chain combines TRBV7-2 with TRBJ1-4; 9 bases fit TRBD1. Germline loops: CDR1 SGHTA, CDR2 FQGNSA. CDR3 size: 15 residues. V was clipped by 5 bases and J by 7 bases; unmatched bases: 8. CDR3 region: CASSMDRGIFEKLFF. CDR3 DNA sequence: TGTGCCAGCAGCATGGACAGGGGAATATTTGAAAAACTGTTTTTT.

In this sample, this clonotype turned up many times. This chain joins TRBV20-1 and TRBJ1-5; a weak D match, TRBD1 (5 bases). Germline loops: CDR1 DFQATT, CDR2 SNEGSKA (reference sequence). V gave up 8 bases and J gave up 3 bases, with 17 bases separating them. The CDR3 is 14 residues long. Here the CDR3 reads CSFRAALPNQPQHF. The CDR3 DNA sequence: TGCAGTTTCAGGGCTGCCCTTCCCAATCAGCCCCAGCATTTT.

The J gene is TRBJ2-3, the V gene TRBV10-3; D gene ambiguous. Per the germline V gene, CDR1 is ENHRY and CDR2 is SYGVKD. V lost 8 bases and J 0 bases, leaving 9 bases between the germline ends. This CDR3 is built from 13 residues. DNA for the CDR3: TGTGCCATCCTATGGCCTAGCACAGATACGCAGTATTTT. Protein product: CAILWPSTDTQYF.

This clonotype was observed at least ten times. A much larger clone sits a single nucleotide away, making a read error possible. V and J are TRBV28 and TRBJ2-7; no definite D call. The germline V and J ends were trimmed by 4 bases and 3 bases, with 4 bases remaining between them. Germline V CDR1 and CDR2: MDHEN, SYDVKM. The CDR3 has 11 amino acids. This CDR3 is CASSYFYEQYF. CDR3 DNA: TGTGCCAGCAGTTACTTCTACGAGCAGTACTTC.

This clonotype has ten or more counts. V and J are TRBV19 and TRBJ1-5, with no clear D. The CDR3 contains 13 residues. The germline V gene encodes CDR1 LNHDA and CDR2 SQIVND (reference sequence). Trimming stripped 7 bases from V and 4 bases from J, with 11 bases between. CDR3 protein: CASIESGNQPQHF. In DNA, the CDR3 is TGTGCCAGTATCGAGAGTGGGAATCAGCCCCAGCATTTT.

In this sample, this clonotype turned up many times. The rearrangement joins TRBV6-2 or TRBV6-3 to TRBJ1-1; 9 bases are shared with TRBD1. Germline-derived CDR1 and CDR2 are MNHEY and SVGEGT. This CDR3 region has 14 residues. V trimming: 8 bases; J trimming: 3 bases; junction bases outside the gene matches: 7. The CDR3 spells CASQAQGAHTEAFF. CDR3 DNA: TGTGCCAGCCAGGCACAGGGGGCGCACACTGAAGCTTTCTTT.